These 30 T cell receptor beta chains were sequenced from one sample in a study of CD8 T cells in Susac syndrome. RNA in amounts of about 0.5 to 1 ug was reverse transcribed with random hexamers. TCRdb reprocessed the immunoSEQ multiplex PCR reads with MiXCR, giving one entry per CDR3 protein. This sample has tens of thousands of distinct CDR3 sequences, with approximately 94% found just once. Source material: CD8+ T cells from PBMCs. Every receptor here comes from a human donor with Susac syndrome.

The rearrangement joins TRBV11-2 to TRBJ2-3; TRBD1 matches 10 bases. Per germline, CDR1 SGHAT and CDR2 FQNNGV. CDR3 length: 15 residues. The V gene end was trimmed by 1 base and the J gene end by 6 bases; junction bases not matched to a gene: 4. The CDR3 DNA is TGTGCCAGCAGCTTAGGGGACAGGGGATTTGATACGCAGTATTTT. Translated, it gives CASSLGDRGFDTQYF.

The chain has TRBV9 and TRBJ2-1; a possible D gene is TRBD1 (6 bases). Germline values: CDR1 SGDLS, CDR2 YYNGEE. This CDR3 contains 13 residues. V dropped 3 bases and J dropped 8 bases, with 12 bases sitting between them. The CDR3 reads CASSGNRGYEQFF. In DNA, the CDR3 is TGTGCCAGCAGCGGGAATAGGGGGTATGAGCAGTTCTTC.

V is TRBV19 and J is TRBJ2-7; D gene ambiguous. The CDR3 length is 13 residues. Germline assignment: CDR1 LNHDA and CDR2 SQIVND (reference sequence). V lost 5 bases to trimming and J lost 3 bases, with 11 bases between them. CDR3 nucleotides: TGTGCCAGTAGTTTCCACCAAAACTACGAGCAGTACTTC. Encoded protein: CASSFHQNYEQYF.

This clonotype was seen just once. V and J are TRBV7-6 and TRBJ2-1; 8 nucleotides align to TRBD2. V lost 5 bases to trimming and J lost 6 bases; unmatched junction nucleotides: 12. Germline loops: CDR1 SGHVS, CDR2 FNYEAQ. The CDR3 is 16 amino acids. The CDR3 region has the DNA TGTGCCAGCAGCCTACGGGGCGGGGGGCCCTCCAATGAGCAGTTCTTC. As protein: CASSLRGGGPSNEQFF.

The rearrangement links TRBV27 to TRBJ2-1; no clear D gene. Germline-derived CDR1 and CDR2 are MNHEY and SMNVEV (reference sequence). Deletions cut 3 bases from V and 6 bases from J, with 18 bases between. This CDR3 region has 16 residues. In DNA, the CDR3 is TGTGCCAGCAGTTTCGCGGACCGGGTCTCGGGCAATGAGCAGTTCTTC. Protein product: CASSFADRVSGNEQFF.

The chain combines TRBV15 with TRBJ2-7, with D possibly being TRBD1 or TRBD2 (5 bases each). Germline V lookup: CDR1 LNHNV, CDR2 YYDKDF (reference sequence). CDR3 length: 14 amino acids. Trimming shortened V by 11 bases and J by 4 bases, and 21 bases separated the two germline ends. The CDR3 reads CAAGEQALGYEQYF. The CDR3 coding sequence is TGTGCCGCCGGGGAACAGGCATTAGGGTACGAGCAGTACTTC. Filled out from reference TRBV15 and TRBJ2-7, the complete variable domain reads DAMVIQNPRYQVTQFGKPVTLSCSQTLNHNVMYWYQQKSSQAPKLLFHYYDKDFNNEADTPDNFQSRRPNTSFCFLDIRSPGLGDTAMYLCAAGEQALGYEQYFGPGTRLTVT.

The V and J genes are TRBV6-2 or TRBV6-3 and TRBJ2-7; 8 bases are a match to TRBD1. The CDR3 loop spans 14 amino acids. Losses at the gene ends were 6 bases for V and 5 bases for J; bases not matched to a gene: 9. Germline V gene sequence: CDR1 MNHEY, CDR2 SVGEGT. This CDR3 reads CASSLRQGKNEQYF. DNA for the CDR3: TGTGCCAGCAGCCTCCGACAGGGGAAGAACGAGCAGTACTTC.

This clonotype was picked up one time. The chain joins TRBV2 to TRBJ2-2, with a tentative D call TRBD1 (5 bases). Per germline, CDR1 SNHLY and CDR2 FYNNEI. The CDR3 contains 12 residues. V was cut by 8 bases and J by 6 bases, with 10 bases left in between. CDR3 in amino acids: CASLGAAGELFF. DNA for the CDR3: TGTGCCAGCTTAGGGGCTGCCGGGGAGCTGTTTTTT.

This clonotype was detected once. The chain recombines TRBV7-9 with TRBJ2-7, with TRBD1 identical over 8 bases. Germline V lookup: CDR1 SEHNR, CDR2 FQNEAQ (reference sequence). The V and J ends lost 7 bases and 7 bases, in that order; junction bases with no gene match: 12. CDR3 length: 14 amino acids. Here the CDR3 reads CASTNSRQGREQYF. CDR3 bases: TGTGCCAGCACCAACTCTCGACAGGGGCGGGAGCAGTACTTC.

The rearrangement links TRBV12-3 or TRBV12-4 to TRBJ2-5, with D perhaps TRBD2 (6 bases). The CDR3 is made up of 16 amino acids. V dropped 4 bases and J dropped 4 bases, with 19 bases sitting between them. CDR3 sequence reads: CASSYSGAQLRETQYF. For the CDR3, the DNA is TGTGCCAGCAGTTATAGCGGAGCCCAGCTCCGAGAGACCCAGTACTTC.

The count of this clonotype is one. The chain combines TRBV7-9 with TRBJ1-2, with 7 bases that match TRBD1. Germline V gene lookup returns CDR1 SEHNR and CDR2 FQNEAQ (reference sequence). Trimming took 5 bases from V and 2 from J; bases not matched to a gene: 8. The CDR3 runs to 15 residues. This CDR3 reads CASSPRQGENYGYTF. DNA for the CDR3: TGTGCCAGCAGCCCACGACAGGGAGAAAACTATGGCTACACCTTC.

The chain couples TRBV7-9 to TRBJ1-4; 8 nucleotides line up with TRBD1. CDR3 length equals 16 residues. V was clipped by 4 bases and J by 3 bases; unmatched bases: 7. CDR1 is SEHNR, CDR2 FQNEAQ, per germline (reference sequence). Written as DNA, the CDR3 is TGTGCCAGCAGCTCAAACCGGGACAGGCCTAATGAAAAACTGTTTTTT. Translating it yields CASSSNRDRPNEKLFF.

This clonotype has just one count. J is TRBJ2-5 and V is TRBV9; D might be TRBD1 or TRBD2, each matching 7 bases. Germline V lookup: CDR1 SGDLS, CDR2 YYNGEE. Trimming removed 4 bases from V and 2 bases from J, with 15 bases in between. The CDR3 contains 15 residues. The CDR3 DNA sequence: TGTGCCAGCAGCCAGGGGGGGAGCGGGCAAGAGACCCAGTACTTC. The encoded protein is CASSQGGSGQETQYF.

This clonotype occurred a few times. This chain connects TRBV7-2 to TRBJ2-3; 7 bases fit TRBD1. The CDR3 spans 15 residues. CDR1 and CDR2 (germline): SGHTA, FQGNSA. Trimming removed 2 bases from V and 4 bases from J; junction bases left unmatched: 6. This CDR3 is CASSLKGARADTQYF. Written as DNA, the CDR3 is TGTGCCAGCAGCTTAAAGGGGGCGCGGGCAGATACGCAGTATTTT. Full variable domain (remainder filled in from reference TRBV7-2 and TRBJ2-3): GAGVSQSPSNKVTEKGKDVELRCDPISGHTALYWYRQSLGQGLEFLIYFQGNSAPDKSGLPSDRFSAERTGGSVSTLTIQRTQQEDSAVYLCASSLKGARADTQYFGPGTRLTVL.

The chain employs TRBV20-1 and TRBJ2-7, with a possible D match to TRBD2 (5 bases). Germline CDR1 is DFQATT and CDR2 is SNEGSKA (reference sequence). This CDR3 contains 13 residues. Trimming cost V 4 bases and J 0 bases, with 10 bases left between them. The CDR3 protein is CSANGAGSYEQYF. The CDR3 DNA is TGCAGTGCTAACGGTGCGGGCTCCTACGAGCAGTACTTC.

The V and J genes are TRBV4-1 and TRBJ2-7; D gene ambiguous. V was shortened by 4 bases and J by 2 bases, with 12 bases between the two germline ends. This CDR3 contains 14 residues. Germline V lookup: CDR1 MGHRA, CDR2 YSYEKL. The CDR3 DNA is TGCGCCAGCAGCCCGCAGGAATACCCCTACGAGCAGTACTTC. This translates into CASSPQEYPYEQYF.

This chain links TRBV6-2 or TRBV6-3 with TRBJ1-2, with D maybe TRBD1 (6 bases). V lost 5 bases to trimming and J lost 2 bases, with 15 bases between them. The CDR3 covers 15 residues. Looked up from germline, CDR1 is MNHEY and CDR2 is SVGEGT. In DNA, the CDR3 is TGTGCCAGCAGTACGTTACAGGGTGCAAACTATGGCTACACCTTC. Protein: CASSTLQGANYGYTF.

The V call is TRBV4-2, the J call TRBJ2-4; D is perhaps TRBD1 (6 bases). In germline, CDR1 is LGHNA, CDR2 YNFKEQ. V was pared by 6 bases and J by 0 bases, with 12 bases between. This CDR3 comprises 15 residues. DNA for the CDR3: TGTGCCAGCAGTCAGGACAGCCTAGCCAAAAACATTCAGTACTTC. Translated, it gives CASSQDSLAKNIQYF.

CDR3 sequence (DNA): TGTGCCAGCGTAGGGACAGCCTGGGGGCAGTACTTC. It codes for CASVGTAWGQYF. The rearrangement joins TRBV2 to TRBJ2-7, with 7 bases lining up with TRBD1. The CDR3 contains 12 residues. Germline CDR1 reads SNHLY; CDR2 reads FYNNEI. The V segment lost 8 bases and the J segment 9 bases; nucleotides outside the gene matches: 10.

This chain links TRBV2 with TRBJ1-2; the D gene is possibly TRBD1 (6 bases). Looked up from germline, CDR1 is SNHLY and CDR2 is FYNNEI. The V end was cut by 10 bases, the J end by 2 bases, with 17 bases between. This CDR3 is 14 amino acids long. The CDR3 sequence: CATLARGGNYGYTF. The CDR3 bases are TGTGCCACCCTGGCCAGGGGAGGCAACTATGGCTACACCTTC.

The chain links TRBV12-3 or TRBV12-4 to TRBJ1-5, with D possibly matching TRBD1 (5 bases). The germline V and J ends were trimmed by 0 bases and 4 bases, with 7 bases remaining between them. CDR3 size: 14 residues. The chain's CDR3 is CASSLAPGNQPQHF. CDR3 coding DNA: TGTGCCAGCAGTTTAGCTCCAGGGAATCAGCCCCAGCATTTT.

The rearrangement links TRBV4-2 to TRBJ2-2; 8 nucleotides line up with TRBD1. The CDR3 spans 15 residues. Germline V gene lookup returns CDR1 LGHNA and CDR2 YNFKEQ. The J segment lost 4 bases and the V segment lost 4 bases, leaving 5 bases of the junction unmatched. DNA for the CDR3: TGTGCCAGCAGCCCCAGGGGGCAGGGCACCGGGGAGCTGTTTTTT. Translation gives CASSPRGQGTGELFF.

This clonotype is a singleton in its sample. This chain connects TRBV30 to TRBJ1-2; D is unclear. V lost 3 bases and J lost 4, with 6 bases in between. Per the germline V gene, CDR1 is GTSNPN and CDR2 is SVGIG (reference sequence). This CDR3 contains 11 residues. The CDR3 bases are TGTGCCTGGAGGGGCCCCTATGGCTACACCTTC. Its protein is CAWRGPYGYTF.

This chain joins TRBV5-6 and TRBJ2-5; D gene ambiguous. This CDR3 region has 12 residues. Germline V CDR1 and CDR2: SGHDT, YYEEEE. V was cut by 4 bases and J by 5 bases, with 9 bases left in between. The CDR3 region has the DNA TGTGCCAGCAGCGGGGTCTGGGAGACCCAGTACTTC. Protein: CASSGVWETQYF.

This clonotype has only a few counts. The rearrangement links TRBV12-3 or TRBV12-4 to TRBJ2-1; TRBD1 matches at 11 bases. This CDR3 contains 13 residues. The ends lost 11 bases at V and 4 bases at J; junction bases unmatched: 4. The CDR3 loop is CASRDRGYNEQFF. In nucleotides, the CDR3 is TGTGCCTCCAGGGACAGGGGGTACAATGAGCAGTTCTTC.

This chain joins TRBV24-1 and TRBJ1-1; D is perhaps TRBD1 (5 bases). Germline values: CDR1 KGHDR, CDR2 SFDVKD. The V and J ends lost 7 bases and 0 bases respectively, with 14 bases between them. The CDR3 is made up of 15 amino acids. CDR3 sequence (DNA): TGTGCCACCAGATTGGGACGGGGAATGAACACTGAAGCTTTCTTT. This encodes CATRLGRGMNTEAFF.

The gene calls are TRBV20-1 and TRBJ1-3, with TRBD1 matching 8 bases. CDR3 length equals 16 residues. Germline trimming cut 0 bases from V and 3 bases from J; bases unmatched to any gene: 7. The germline V gene has CDR1 DFQATT and CDR2 SNEGSKA (reference sequence). DNA of the CDR3: TGCAGTGCTAGAGACAGGGGGCACCATCTTGGAAACACCATATATTTT. Its protein is CSARDRGHHLGNTIYF.

The chain couples TRBV5-6 to TRBJ2-7; 7 bases agree with TRBD1. CDR3 size: 14 residues. Unmatched junction bases numbered 8, after V lost 4 bases and J lost 4 bases. Germline-derived CDR1 and CDR2 are SGHDT and YYEEEE. CDR3 amino acids: CASSPRTGQYEQYF. The CDR3 bases are TGTGCCAGCAGCCCCAGGACAGGACAATACGAGCAGTACTTC.

The chain uses TRBV9 and TRBJ1-2; possibly TRBD1 for D (5 bases). The V end was cut by 5 bases, the J end by 2 bases, with 10 bases between. Germline V lookup: CDR1 SGDLS, CDR2 YYNGEE. The CDR3 is 13 amino acids. CDR3 in DNA: TGTGCCAGCAGTTTACGGGGGAACTATGGCTACACCTTC. Translated, it gives CASSLRGNYGYTF.

The rearrangement uses TRBV13 and TRBJ2-3, with TRBD2 as a possible D gene (6 bases). The V gene's germline CDR1 is PRHDT and CDR2 FYEKMQ (reference sequence). The CDR3 runs 12 residues. Trimming took 5 bases from V and 6 from J, leaving 9 bases between them. This chain's CDR3 is CASSIRGDTQYF. The DNA of the CDR3 is TGTGCCAGCAGCATCCGGGGGGATACGCAGTATTTT.